The text below deals with one TCR beta chain. The CDR3 length is 12 residues. The germline CDR1 and CDR2 sequences are SEHNR and FQNEAQ (reference sequence). The V gene lost 9 bases and the J gene lost 8 bases, with 13 bases spanning the gap. This entry belongs to a study of PD-1 and CTLA-4 blockade in melanoma. The table came from immunoSEQ multiplex PCR; TCRdb's copy has only in-frame clones and leaves some out. Of around 7,200 clones listed, over 70% are singletons. The sample here was CD8+ T cells from peripheral blood, taken before anti-PD-1 treatment. The genes are TRBV7-9 and TRBJ1-4, with D unresolved. The clonotype was recovered from a human donor with melanoma. The CDR3 DNA is TGTGCCAGTGCGGAGGTTAACGAAAAACTGTTTTTT. This codes for CASAEVNEKLFF.